A selection of T cell receptor beta chains follows, all from one sample in a study of blood T cells in healthy people across ages. TCRdb itself ran the 5' RACE reads through MiXCR, one entry per CDR3 protein. Among 1.5 million to 2 million distinct CDR3 sequences listed, 28% were seen once. The sample taken for sequencing was blood. These receptors all stem from a woman aged 25-40 years in good health. Both conserved end residues are part of each CDR3.

TRBV6-1	TRBJ2-1	CASAGAWGRGSYNEQFF
TRBV7-6	TRBJ2-7	CASSLFGTGVGEQYF
TRBV29-1	TRBJ2-1	CSGRRYDNEQFF
TRBV29-1	TRBJ2-3	CSVLRQGARRPDTQYF
TRBV24-1	TRBJ2-3	CATSDLIGTLPPNTQYF
TRBV10-2	TRBJ2-7	CASSDGAKFYEQYF
TRBV12-3/TRBV12-4	TRBJ2-1	CASSMGAGVHNEQFF
TRBV20-1	TRBJ2-1	CSARSRRASPRNEQFF
TRBV3-1	TRBJ1-1	CASTRQGTASTEAFF
TRBV20-1	TRBJ2-1	CSARQLGEQFF
TRBV5-1	TRBJ2-7	CASSLQGDDYEQYF
TRBV5-1	TRBJ2-7	CASSERSSYEQYF
TRBV27	TRBJ2-5	CASSSPSGQGRETQYF
TRBV24-1	TRBJ2-3	CATSENSADTQYF
TRBV7-2	TRBJ2-6	CASSGNPGANVLTF
TRBV25-1	TRBJ2-7	CASSGRDFPYEQYF
TRBV7-2	TRBJ2-7	CASSLATSGRAYEQYF
TRBV7-9	TRBJ1-5	CASSPVQGGYQPQHF
TRBV12-3/TRBV12-4	TRBJ2-3	CASSLKRDTQYF
TRBV25-1	TRBJ1-5	CASSPGFGIIGVHQPQHF
TRBV20-1	TRBJ1-4	CSARRPGGGEKLFF
TRBV12-3/TRBV12-4	TRBJ2-1	CASRQTGGNEQFF
TRBV11-2	TRBJ2-6	CASRLRTGGMTGANVLTF
TRBV7-9	TRBJ1-4	CASSLGRSGLFF
TRBV5-1	TRBJ2-5	CASSLEGGPQKTQYF
TRBV27	TRBJ2-1	CATEVVPPYYNEQFF
TRBV19	TRBJ2-1	CASSAGTPMQFF
TRBV7-3	TRBJ2-3	CASSSSSGGARDTQYF
TRBV20-1	TRBJ2-1	CSASQGLAGNNEQFF
TRBV9	TRBJ1-6	CASSETQLDSPLHF
TRBV5-1	TRBJ2-2	CASRSGQRTGEPFF
TRBV29-1	TRBJ2-3	CSVVGIKTSGVADTQYF